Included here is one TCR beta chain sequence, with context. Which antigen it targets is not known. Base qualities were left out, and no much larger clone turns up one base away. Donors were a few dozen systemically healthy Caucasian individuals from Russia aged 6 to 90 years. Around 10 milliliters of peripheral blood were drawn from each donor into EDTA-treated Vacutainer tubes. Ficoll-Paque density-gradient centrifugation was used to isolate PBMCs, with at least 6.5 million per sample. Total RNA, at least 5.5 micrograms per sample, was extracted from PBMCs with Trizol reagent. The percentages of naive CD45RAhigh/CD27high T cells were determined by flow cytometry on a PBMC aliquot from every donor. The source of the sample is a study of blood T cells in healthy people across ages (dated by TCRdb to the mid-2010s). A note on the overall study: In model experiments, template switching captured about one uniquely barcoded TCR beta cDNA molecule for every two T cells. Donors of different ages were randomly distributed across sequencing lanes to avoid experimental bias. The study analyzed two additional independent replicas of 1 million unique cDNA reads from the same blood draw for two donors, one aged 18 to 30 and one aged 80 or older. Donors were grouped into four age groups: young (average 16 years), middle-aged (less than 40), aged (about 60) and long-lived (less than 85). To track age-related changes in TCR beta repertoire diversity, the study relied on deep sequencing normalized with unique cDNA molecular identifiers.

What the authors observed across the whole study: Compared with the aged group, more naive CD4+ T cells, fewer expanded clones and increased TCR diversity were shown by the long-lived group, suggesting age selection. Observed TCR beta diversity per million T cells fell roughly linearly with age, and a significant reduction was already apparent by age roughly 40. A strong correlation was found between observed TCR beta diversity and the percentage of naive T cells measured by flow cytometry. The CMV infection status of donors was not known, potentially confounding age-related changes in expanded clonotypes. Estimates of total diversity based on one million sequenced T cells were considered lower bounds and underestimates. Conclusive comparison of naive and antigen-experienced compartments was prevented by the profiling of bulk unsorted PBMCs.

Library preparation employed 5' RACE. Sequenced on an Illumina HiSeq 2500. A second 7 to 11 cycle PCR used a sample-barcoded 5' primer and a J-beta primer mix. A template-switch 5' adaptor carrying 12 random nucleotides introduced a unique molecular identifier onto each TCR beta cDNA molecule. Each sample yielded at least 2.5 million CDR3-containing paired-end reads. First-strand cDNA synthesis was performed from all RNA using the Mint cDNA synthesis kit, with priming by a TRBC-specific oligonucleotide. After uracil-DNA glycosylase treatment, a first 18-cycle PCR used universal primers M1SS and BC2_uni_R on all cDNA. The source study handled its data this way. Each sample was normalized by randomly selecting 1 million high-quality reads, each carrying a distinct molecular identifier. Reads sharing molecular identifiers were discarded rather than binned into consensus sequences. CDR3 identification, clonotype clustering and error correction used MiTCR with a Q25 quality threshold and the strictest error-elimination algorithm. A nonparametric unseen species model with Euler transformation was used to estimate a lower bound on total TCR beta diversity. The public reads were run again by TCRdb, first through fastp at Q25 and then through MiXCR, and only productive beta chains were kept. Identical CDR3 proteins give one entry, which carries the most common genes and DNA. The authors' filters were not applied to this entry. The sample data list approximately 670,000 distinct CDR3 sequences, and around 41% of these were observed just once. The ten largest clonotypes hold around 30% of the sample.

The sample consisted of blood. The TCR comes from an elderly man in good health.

DNA sequence: TGTGCCAGCACCGGGGCCCCTACCGGGGAGCTGTTTTTT. This is translated as CASTGAPTGELFF. This chain joins TRBV6-2 or TRBV6-3 to TRBJ2-2; the D gene could be TRBD1 or TRBD2, each one agreeing over 5 bases. The CDR3 covers 13 residues, taking in both the cysteine and the phenylalanine. The only DNA kept is the CDR3, 39 bases in frame from the first base. A distance of 11 bases separates the germline ends of V and J, which lose 7 bases and 5 bases respectively. CDR1 MNHEY and CDR2 SVGEGT were looked up in the germline V gene.